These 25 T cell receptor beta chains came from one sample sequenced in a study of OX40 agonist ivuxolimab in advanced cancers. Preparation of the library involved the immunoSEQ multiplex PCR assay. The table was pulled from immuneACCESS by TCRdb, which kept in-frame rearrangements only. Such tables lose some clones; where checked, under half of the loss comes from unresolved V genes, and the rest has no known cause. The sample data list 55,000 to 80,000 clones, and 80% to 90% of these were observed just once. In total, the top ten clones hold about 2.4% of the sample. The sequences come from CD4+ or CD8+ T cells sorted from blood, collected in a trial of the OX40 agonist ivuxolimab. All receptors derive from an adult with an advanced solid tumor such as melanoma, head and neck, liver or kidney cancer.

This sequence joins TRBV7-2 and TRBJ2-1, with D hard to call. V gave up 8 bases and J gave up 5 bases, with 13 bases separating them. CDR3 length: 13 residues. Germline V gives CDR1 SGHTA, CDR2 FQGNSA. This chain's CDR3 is CASSRKGNNEQFF. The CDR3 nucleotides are TGTGCCAGCTCCAGAAAGGGTAACAATGAGCAGTTCTTC. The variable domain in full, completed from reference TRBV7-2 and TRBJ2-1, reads GAGVSQSPSNKVTEKGKDVELRCDPISGHTALYWYRQSLGQGLEFLIYFQGNSAPDKSGLPSDRFSAERTGGSVSTLTIQRTQQEDSAVYLCASSRKGNNEQFFGPGTRLTVL.

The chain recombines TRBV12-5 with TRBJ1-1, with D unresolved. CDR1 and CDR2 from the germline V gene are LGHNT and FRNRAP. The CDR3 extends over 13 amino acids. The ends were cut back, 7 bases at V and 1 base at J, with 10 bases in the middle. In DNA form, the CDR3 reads TGTGCTAGTGCTCCAGATACGAACACTGAAGCTTTCTTT. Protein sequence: CASAPDTNTEAFF.

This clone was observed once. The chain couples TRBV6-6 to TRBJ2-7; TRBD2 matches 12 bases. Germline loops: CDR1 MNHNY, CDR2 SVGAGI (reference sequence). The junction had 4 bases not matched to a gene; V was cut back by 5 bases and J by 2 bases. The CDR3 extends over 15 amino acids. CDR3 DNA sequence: TGTGCCAGCAGTAATCCTAGCGGGGGGGCCTACGAGCAGTACTTC. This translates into CASSNPSGGAYEQYF.

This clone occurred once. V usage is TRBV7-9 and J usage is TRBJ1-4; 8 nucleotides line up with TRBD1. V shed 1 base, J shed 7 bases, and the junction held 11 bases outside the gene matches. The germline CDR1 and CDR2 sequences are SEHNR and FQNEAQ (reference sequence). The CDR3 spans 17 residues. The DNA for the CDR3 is TGTGCCAGCAGCTTAGAAGGGCCCAGGGGGCTTGGTGAAAAACTGTTTTTT. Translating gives CASSLEGPRGLGEKLFF.

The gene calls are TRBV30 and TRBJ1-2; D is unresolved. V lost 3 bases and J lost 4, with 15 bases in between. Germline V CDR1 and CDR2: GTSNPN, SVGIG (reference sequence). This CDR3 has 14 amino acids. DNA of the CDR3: TGTGCCTGGAGAGGACCGAATCATAGCTATGGCTACACCTTC. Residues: CAWRGPNHSYGYTF.

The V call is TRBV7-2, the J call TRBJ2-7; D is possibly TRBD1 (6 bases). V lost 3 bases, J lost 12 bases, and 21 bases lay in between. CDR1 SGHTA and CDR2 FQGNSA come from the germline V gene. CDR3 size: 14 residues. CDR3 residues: CASSFHREAIGRYF. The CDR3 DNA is TGTGCCAGCAGCTTCCACAGGGAAGCTATTGGACGGTACTTC.

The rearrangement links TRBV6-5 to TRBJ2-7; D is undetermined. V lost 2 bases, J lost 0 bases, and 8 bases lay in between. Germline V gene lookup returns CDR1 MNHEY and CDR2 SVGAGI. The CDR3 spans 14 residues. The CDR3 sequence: CASSYADGSYEQYF. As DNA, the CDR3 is TGTGCCAGCAGTTACGCTGACGGCTCCTACGAGCAGTACTTC.

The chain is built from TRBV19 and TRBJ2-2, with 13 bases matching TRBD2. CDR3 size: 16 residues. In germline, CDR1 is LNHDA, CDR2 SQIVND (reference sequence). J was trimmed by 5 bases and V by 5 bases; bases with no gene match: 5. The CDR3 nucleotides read TGTGCCAGTAGTCCCACGACTAGCGGGGGGACCGGGGAGCTGTTTTTT. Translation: CASSPTTSGGTGELFF. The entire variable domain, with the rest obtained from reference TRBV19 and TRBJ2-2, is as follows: DGGITQSPKYLFRKEGQNVTLSCEQNLNHDAMYWYRQDPGQGLRLIYYSQIVNDFQKGDIAEGYSVSREKKESFPLTVTSAQKNPTAFYLCASSPTTSGGTGELFFGEGSRLTVL.

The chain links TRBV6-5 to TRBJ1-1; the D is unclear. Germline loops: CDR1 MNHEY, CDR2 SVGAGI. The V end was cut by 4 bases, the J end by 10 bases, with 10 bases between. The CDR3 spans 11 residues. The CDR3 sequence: CASSSVAGAFF. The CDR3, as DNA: TGTGCCAGCAGTTCTGTGGCAGGAGCTTTCTTT.

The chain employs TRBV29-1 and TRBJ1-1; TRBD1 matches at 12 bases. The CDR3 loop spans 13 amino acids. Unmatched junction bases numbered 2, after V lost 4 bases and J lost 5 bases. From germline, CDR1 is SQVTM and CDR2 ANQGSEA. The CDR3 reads CSVGDRGLTEAFF. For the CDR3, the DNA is TGCAGCGTTGGGGACAGGGGGCTTACTGAAGCTTTCTTT.

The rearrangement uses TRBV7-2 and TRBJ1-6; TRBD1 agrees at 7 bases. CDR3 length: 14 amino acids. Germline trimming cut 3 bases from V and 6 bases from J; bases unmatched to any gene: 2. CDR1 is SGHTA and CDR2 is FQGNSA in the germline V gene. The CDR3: CASSLGQINSPLHF. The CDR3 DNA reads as TGTGCCAGCAGCTTGGGACAGATTAATTCACCCCTCCACTTT.

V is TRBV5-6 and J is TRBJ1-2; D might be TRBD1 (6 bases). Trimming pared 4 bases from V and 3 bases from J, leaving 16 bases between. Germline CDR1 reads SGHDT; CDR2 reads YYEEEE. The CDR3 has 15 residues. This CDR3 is CASSIISDSDYGYTF. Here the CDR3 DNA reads TGTGCCAGCAGCATAATCTCGGACAGCGACTATGGCTACACCTTC.

The CDR3 region is CASSLGFVESGEAFF. Written as DNA, the CDR3 is TGTGCCAGCAGCTTAGGTTTTGTGGAGTCCGGTGAAGCTTTCTTT. The V call is TRBV7-9, the J call TRBJ1-1, with D uncertain. This CDR3 spans 15 amino acids. Trimming took 1 base from V and 7 from J, leaving 16 bases between them. Germline assignment: CDR1 SEHNR and CDR2 FQNEAQ (reference sequence).

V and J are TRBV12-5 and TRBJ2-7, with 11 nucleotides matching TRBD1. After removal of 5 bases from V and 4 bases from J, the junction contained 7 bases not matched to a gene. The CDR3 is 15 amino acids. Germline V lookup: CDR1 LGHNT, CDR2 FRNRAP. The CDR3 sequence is CASGNGQGALYEQYF. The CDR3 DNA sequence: TGTGCTAGTGGTAACGGACAGGGGGCTCTTTACGAGCAGTACTTC.

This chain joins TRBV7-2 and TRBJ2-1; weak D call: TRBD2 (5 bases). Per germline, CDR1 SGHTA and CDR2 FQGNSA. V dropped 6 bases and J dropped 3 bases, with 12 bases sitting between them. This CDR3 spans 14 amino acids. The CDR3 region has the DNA TGTGCCAGCAGTCAAGCGGATATCTACAATGAGCAGTTCTTC. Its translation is CASSQADIYNEQFF.

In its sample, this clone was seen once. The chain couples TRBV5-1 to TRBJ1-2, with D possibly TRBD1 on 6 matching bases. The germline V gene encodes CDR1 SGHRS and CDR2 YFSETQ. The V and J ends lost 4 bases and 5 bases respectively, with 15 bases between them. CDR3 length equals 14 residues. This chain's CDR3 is CASSPYDRRYGYTF. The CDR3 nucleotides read TGCGCCAGCAGCCCTTACGACAGGCGTTATGGCTACACCTTC.

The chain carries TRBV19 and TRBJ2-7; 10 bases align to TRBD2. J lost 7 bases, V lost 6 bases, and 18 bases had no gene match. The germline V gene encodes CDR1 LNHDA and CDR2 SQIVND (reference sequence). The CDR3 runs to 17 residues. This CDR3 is CASSLTPSSGSHKEQYF. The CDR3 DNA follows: TGTGCCAGTAGCTTAACGCCCTCTAGCGGGAGTCATAAAGAGCAGTACTTC. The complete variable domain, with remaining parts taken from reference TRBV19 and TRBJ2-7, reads DGGITQSPKYLFRKEGQNVTLSCEQNLNHDAMYWYRQDPGQGLRLIYYSQIVNDFQKGDIAEGYSVSREKKESFPLTVTSAQKNPTAFYLCASSLTPSSGSHKEQYFGPGTRLTVT.

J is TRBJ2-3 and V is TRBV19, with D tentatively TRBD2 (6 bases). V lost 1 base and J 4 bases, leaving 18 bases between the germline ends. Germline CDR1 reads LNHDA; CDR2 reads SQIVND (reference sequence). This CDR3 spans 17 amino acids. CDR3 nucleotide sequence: TGTGCCAGTAGTATAGCATCGACTAGGTCCCTCCCAGATACGCAGTATTTT. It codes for CASSIASTRSLPDTQYF.

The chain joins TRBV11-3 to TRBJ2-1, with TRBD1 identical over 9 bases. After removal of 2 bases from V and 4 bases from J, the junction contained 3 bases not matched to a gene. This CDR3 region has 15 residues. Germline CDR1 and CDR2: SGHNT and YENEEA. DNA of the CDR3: TGTGCCAGCAGCTTATTGGGACAGGGATACAATGAGCAGTTCTTC. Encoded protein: CASSLLGQGYNEQFF.

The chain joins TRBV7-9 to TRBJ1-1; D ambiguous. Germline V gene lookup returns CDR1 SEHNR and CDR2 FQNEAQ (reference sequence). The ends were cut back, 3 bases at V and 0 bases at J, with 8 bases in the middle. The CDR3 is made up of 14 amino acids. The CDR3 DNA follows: TGTGCCAGCAGCTTCGGCCGGATGAACACTGAAGCTTTCTTT. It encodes CASSFGRMNTEAFF.

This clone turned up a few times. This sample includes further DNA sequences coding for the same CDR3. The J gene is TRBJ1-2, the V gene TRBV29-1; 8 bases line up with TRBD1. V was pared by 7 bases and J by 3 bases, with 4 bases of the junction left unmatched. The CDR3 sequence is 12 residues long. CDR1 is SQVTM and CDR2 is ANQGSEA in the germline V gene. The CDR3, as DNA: TGCAGCGGTGGACAGGGAGACTATGGCTACACCTTC. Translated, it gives CSGGQGDYGYTF. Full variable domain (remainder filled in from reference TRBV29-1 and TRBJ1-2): SAVISQKPSRDICQRGTSLTIQCQVDSQVTMMFWYRQQPGQSLTLIATANQGSEATYESGFVIDKFPISRPNLTFSTLTVSNMSPEDSSIYLCSGGQGDYGYTFGSGTRLTVV.

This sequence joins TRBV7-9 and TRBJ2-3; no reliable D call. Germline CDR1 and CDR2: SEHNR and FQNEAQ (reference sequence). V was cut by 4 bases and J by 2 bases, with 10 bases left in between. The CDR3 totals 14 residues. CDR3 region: CASSSAWVTDTQYF. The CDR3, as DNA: TGTGCCAGCAGCTCGGCCTGGGTCACAGATACGCAGTATTTT.

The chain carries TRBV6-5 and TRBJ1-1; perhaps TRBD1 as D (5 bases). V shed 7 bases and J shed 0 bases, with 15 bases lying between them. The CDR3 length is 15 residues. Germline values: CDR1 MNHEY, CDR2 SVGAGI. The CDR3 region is CASKPDSPMNTEAFF. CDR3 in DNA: TGTGCCAGCAAGCCCGACAGCCCAATGAACACTGAAGCTTTCTTT.

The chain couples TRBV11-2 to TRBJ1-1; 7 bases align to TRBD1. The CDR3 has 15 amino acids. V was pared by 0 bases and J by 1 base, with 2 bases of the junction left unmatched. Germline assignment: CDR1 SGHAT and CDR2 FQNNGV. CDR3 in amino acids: CASSLDPGGNTEAFF. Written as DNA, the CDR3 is TGTGCCAGCAGCTTAGATCCAGGGGGGAACACTGAAGCTTTCTTT.

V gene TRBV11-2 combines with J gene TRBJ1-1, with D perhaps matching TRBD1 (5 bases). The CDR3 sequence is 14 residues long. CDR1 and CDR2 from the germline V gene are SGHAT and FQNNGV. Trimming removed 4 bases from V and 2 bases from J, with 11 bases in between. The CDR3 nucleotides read TGTGCCAGCAGCTCCCCAGGGCTTAACACTGAAGCTTTCTTT. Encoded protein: CASSSPGLNTEAFF.